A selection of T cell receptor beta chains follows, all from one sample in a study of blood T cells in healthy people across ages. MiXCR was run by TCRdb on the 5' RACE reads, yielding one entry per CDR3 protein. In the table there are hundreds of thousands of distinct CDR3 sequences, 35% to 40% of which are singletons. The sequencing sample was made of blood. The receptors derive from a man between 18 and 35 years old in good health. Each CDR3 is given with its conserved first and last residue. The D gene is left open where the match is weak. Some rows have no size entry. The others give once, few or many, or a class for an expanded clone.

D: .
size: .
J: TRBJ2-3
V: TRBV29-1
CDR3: CSAGQTTDTQYF
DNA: TGCAGCGCCGGACAGACCACAGATACGCAGTATTTT

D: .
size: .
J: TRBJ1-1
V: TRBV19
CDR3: CASSSSINTEAFF
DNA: TGTGCCAGTAGTAGCTCTATAAACACTGAAGCTTTCTTT

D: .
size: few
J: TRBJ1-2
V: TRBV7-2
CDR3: CASSLPTENYGYTF
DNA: TGTGCCAGCAGCCTACCCACCGAAAACTATGGCTACACCTTC

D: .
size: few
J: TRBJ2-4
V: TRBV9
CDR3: CASSVEGQGRNIQYF
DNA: TGTGCCAGCAGCGTAGAAGGGCAGGGGAGAAACATTCAGTACTTC

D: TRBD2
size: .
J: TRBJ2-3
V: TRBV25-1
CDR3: CASAGDYTDTQYF
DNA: TGTGCCAGCGCCGGGGACTACACAGATACGCAGTATTTT

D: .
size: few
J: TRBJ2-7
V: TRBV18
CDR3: CASSPIQASSYNEQYF
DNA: TGTGCCAGCTCACCTATTCAGGCAAGCTCCTACAATGAGCAGTACTTC

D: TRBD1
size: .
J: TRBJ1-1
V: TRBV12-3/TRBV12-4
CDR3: CASSAGTGVNTEAFF
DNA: TGTGCCAGCAGTGCCGGGACAGGGGTTAACACTGAAGCTTTCTTT

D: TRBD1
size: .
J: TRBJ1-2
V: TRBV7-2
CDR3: CAGSSHQDRNYNYGYTF
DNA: TGTGCCGGCAGCTCCCATCAGGACAGGAATTATAACTATGGCTACACCTTC

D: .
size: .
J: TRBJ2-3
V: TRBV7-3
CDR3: CASSSRGDRTETQYF
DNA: TGTGCCAGCAGCTCCCGGGGGGATCGGACAGAGACGCAGTATTTT

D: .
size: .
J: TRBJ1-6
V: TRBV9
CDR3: CASSVNRVPPPLHF
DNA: TGTGCCAGCAGCGTCAACAGGGTCCCCCCACCCCTCCACTTT

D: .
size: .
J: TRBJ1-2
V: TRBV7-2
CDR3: CASSLAGRSYTF
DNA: TGTGCCAGCAGCTTAGCGGGCCGTAGCTACACCTTC

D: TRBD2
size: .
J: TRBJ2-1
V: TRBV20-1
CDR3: CSARDRLAGSTGQFF
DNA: TGCAGTGCTAGAGATAGACTAGCGGGTTCTACGGGCCAGTTCTTC

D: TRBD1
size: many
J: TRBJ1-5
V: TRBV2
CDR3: CASRPDRGGNQPQHF
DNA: TGTGCCAGCAGACCCGACAGGGGGGGCAATCAGCCCCAGCATTTT

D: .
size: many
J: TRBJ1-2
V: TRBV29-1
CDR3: CSALEGDGYTF
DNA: TGCAGCGCCCTGGAAGGGGATGGCTACACCTTC

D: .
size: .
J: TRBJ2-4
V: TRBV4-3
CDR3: CASSQDRGGVGVKNIQYF
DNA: TGCGCCAGCAGCCAAGATAGAGGGGGTGTGGGAGTCAAAAACATTCAGTACTTC

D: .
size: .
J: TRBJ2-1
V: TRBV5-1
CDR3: CASSMYSEQFF
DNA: TGCGCCAGCAGTATGTACTCTGAGCAGTTCTTC

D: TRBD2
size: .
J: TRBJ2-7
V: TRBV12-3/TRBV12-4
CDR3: CASTLTGTSGGVGKNEQYF
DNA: TGTGCCAGCACCCTAACCGGGACTAGCGGGGGGGTGGGGAAGAATGAGCAGTACTTC

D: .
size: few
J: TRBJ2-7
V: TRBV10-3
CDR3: CAISELDSSYEQYF
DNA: TGTGCCATCAGTGAATTGGACAGCTCCTACGAGCAGTACTTC

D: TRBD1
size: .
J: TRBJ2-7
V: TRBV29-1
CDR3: CSVGSPDRGYYGQYF
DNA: TGCAGCGTTGGATCACCGGACAGGGGGTACTACGGGCAGTACTTC

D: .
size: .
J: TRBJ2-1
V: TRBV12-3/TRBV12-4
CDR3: CASRFPEEEQFF
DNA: TGTGCCAGCAGGTTCCCTGAGGAAGAGCAGTTCTTC

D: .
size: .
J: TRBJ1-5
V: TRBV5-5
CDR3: CASSLVAGSSNQPQHF
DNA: TGTGCCAGCAGCTTGGTGGCAGGGAGTAGCAATCAGCCCCAGCATTTT

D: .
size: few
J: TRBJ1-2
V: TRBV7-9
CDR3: CASSLLAAGYTF
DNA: TGTGCCAGCAGCTTATTGGCGGCGGGCTACACCTTC

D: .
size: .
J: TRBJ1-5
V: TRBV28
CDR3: CASTNPNQPQHF
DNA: TGTGCCAGCACCAACCCAAATCAGCCCCAGCATTTT

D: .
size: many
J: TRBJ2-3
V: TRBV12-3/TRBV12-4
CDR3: CASSFARIAPDTQYF
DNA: TGTGCCAGCAGTTTCGCACGAATAGCCCCAGATACGCAGTATTTT

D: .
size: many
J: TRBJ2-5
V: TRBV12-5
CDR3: CASGLVPVQETQYF
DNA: TGTGCTAGTGGTTTGGTACCGGTTCAAGAGACCCAGTACTTC

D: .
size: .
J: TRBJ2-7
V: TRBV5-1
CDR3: CASSLPRDSSYNEQYF
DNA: TGCGCCAGCAGCTTGCCCCGCGACAGCTCCTACAATGAGCAGTACTTC

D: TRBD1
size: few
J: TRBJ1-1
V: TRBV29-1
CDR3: CSVEEGARNTEAFF
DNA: TGCAGCGTTGAGGAGGGGGCGAGGAACACTGAAGCTTTCTTT

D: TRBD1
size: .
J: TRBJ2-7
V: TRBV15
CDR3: CATGQGNCDEQYF
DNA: TGTGCCACAGGACAGGGAAATTGTGACGAGCAGTACTTC

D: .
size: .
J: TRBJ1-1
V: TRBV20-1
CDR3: CSGGREGDTEAFF
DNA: TGCAGTGGAGGGAGGGAAGGAGACACTGAAGCTTTCTTT

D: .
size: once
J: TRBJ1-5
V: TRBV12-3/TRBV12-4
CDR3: CASSVGRTGPQHF
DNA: TGTGCCAGCAGTGTAGGAAGGACCGGACCCCAGCATTTT

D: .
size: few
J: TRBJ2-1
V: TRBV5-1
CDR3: CASSLVKEGAGGNEQFF
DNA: TGCGCCAGCAGCTTGGTTAAAGAGGGCGCAGGTGGGAATGAGCAGTTCTTC

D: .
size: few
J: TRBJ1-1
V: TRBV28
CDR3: CASSLLRGGASTEAFF
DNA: TGTGCCAGCAGTTTATTGCGTGGGGGGGCGAGCACTGAAGCTTTCTTT

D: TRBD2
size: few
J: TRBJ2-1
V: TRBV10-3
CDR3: CAISESPLRGGVSYNEQFF
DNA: TGTGCCATCAGTGAGTCACCTCTTCGCGGGGGGGTCTCCTACAATGAGCAGTTCTTC

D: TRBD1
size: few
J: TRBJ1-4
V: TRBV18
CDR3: CASSPPAGGGEKLFF
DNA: TGTGCCAGCTCACCACCCGCAGGGGGAGGTGAAAAACTGTTTTTT

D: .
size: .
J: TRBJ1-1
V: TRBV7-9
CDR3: CASSQVHTEAFF
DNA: TGTGCCAGCAGCCAAGTCCACACTGAAGCTTTCTTT

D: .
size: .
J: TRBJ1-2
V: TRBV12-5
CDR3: CASGLGTIRYTF
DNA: TGTGCTAGTGGTTTGGGGACAATCCGCTACACCTTC

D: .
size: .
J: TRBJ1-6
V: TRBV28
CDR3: CASSTGMEYSPLHF
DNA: TGTGCCAGCAGCACAGGGATGGAGTATTCACCCCTCCACTTT

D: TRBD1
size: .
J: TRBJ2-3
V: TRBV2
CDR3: CASSTGGQLAGSSSTDTQYF
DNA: TGTGCCAGCAGTACAGGGGGTCAGCTGGCGGGCTCATCTAGCACAGATACGCAGTATTTT

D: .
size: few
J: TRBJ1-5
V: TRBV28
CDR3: CASRRLVAYSNQPQHF
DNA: TGTGCCAGCAGGCGATTAGTGGCGTATAGCAATCAGCCCCAGCATTTT

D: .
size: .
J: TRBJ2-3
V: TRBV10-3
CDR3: CAISRGTSTDTQYF
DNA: TGTGCCATCAGTCGCGGGACTAGCACAGATACGCAGTATTTT

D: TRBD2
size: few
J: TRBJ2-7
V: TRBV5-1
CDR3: CASKRGGGDEQYF
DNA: TGCGCCAGCAAGCGGGGGGGCGGCGACGAGCAGTACTTC

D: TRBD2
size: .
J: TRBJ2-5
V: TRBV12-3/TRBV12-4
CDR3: CASKRGRGLAGMYQETQYF
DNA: TGTGCCAGCAAGAGGGGCAGGGGACTAGCGGGGATGTACCAAGAGACCCAGTACTTC

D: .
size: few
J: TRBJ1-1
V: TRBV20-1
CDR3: CSAVSPRKGGTEAFF
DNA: TGCAGTGCCGTATCACCACGGAAGGGAGGCACTGAAGCTTTCTTT

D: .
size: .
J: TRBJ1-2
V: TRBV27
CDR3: CATLDMGGGYTF
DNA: TGTGCCACCCTAGACATGGGTGGTGGCTACACCTTC

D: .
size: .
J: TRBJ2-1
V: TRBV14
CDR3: CASSQVMGRGDEQFF
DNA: TGTGCCAGCAGCCAAGTTATGGGCCGAGGCGATGAGCAGTTCTTC

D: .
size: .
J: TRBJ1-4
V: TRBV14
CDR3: CASSRSNRPREKLFF
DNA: TGTGCCAGCAGCCGATCGAACCGGCCGAGAGAAAAACTGTTTTTT